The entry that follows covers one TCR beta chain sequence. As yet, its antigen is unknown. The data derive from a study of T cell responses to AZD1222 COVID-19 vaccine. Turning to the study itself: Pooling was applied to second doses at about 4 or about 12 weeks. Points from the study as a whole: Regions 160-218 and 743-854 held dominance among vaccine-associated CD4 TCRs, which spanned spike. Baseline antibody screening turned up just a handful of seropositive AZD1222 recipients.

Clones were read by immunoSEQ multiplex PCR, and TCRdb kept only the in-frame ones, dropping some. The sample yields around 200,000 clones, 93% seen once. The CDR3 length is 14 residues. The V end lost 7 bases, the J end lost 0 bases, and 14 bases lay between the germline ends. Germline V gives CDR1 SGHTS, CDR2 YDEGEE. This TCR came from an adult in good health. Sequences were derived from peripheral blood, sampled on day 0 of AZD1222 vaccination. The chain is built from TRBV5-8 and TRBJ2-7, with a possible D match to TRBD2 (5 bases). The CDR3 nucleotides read TGTGCCAGCCATAGGGCGGGCAGCTCCTACGAGCAGTACTTC. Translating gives CASHRAGSSYEQYF.